A selection of T cell receptor beta chains follows, all from one sample in a study of cytotoxic CD8 clonotypes in ibrutinib-treated CLL. The repertoire was sequenced with immunoSEQ multiplex PCR; TCRdb's copy has only in-frame clones and lacks some. The table includes 25,000 to 30,000 clones, roughly 60% detected once. Material: PBMCs, obtained before ibrutinib treatment. Source of these receptors: a human donor with chronic lymphocytic leukemia. CDR3s include the opening cysteine and the closing phenylalanine or tryptophan. The order of the fields is V gene, clone size, J gene, CDR3 protein. For some rows the clone size is stated as once, few or many, or as a class when expanded; others skip it.

TRBV5-6,NA,TRBJ1-2,CASSFEDRVAHGYTF
TRBV6-1,NA,TRBJ2-7,CASTAGQGAYEQYF
TRBV6-1,once,TRBJ2-1,CASSALTSGPSNEQFF
TRBV5-1,NA,TRBJ2-1,CASSSLALSYNEQFF
TRBV15,NA,TRBJ1-2,CATSPIPDTGTYGYTF
TRBV4-2,NA,TRBJ1-5,CASSQRQGADEQPQHF
TRBV6-1,NA,TRBJ1-2,CASSPYRGGGYTF
TRBV27,NA,TRBJ1-1,CASSPLRANTEAFF
TRBV7-7,NA,TRBJ2-1,CASSLTPAGASPSYNEQFF
TRBV5-1,NA,TRBJ2-5,CASSNPQETQYF
TRBV28,NA,TRBJ1-1,CASSWTVNTEAFF
TRBV2,few,TRBJ1-2,CASKQGLTGYGYTF
TRBV27,NA,TRBJ2-1,CASSSPASSYNEQFF
TRBV28,NA,TRBJ1-1,CASSPKTGRMNTEAFF
TRBV15,NA,TRBJ2-7,CATGVGDYEQYF
TRBV27,NA,TRBJ1-6,CASSQRAHRVNSPLHF
TRBV4-1,NA,TRBJ1-5,CASSWAGSDQPQHF
TRBV9,NA,TRBJ2-7,CASTPSGGSGSYEQYF
TRBV5-4,few,TRBJ2-5,CASSFDRYPTQETQYF
TRBV5-5,once,TRBJ2-7,CASSLSGTTEQYF
TRBV6-5,NA,TRBJ1-2,CASSSPAWGYTF
TRBV20-1,NA,TRBJ1-1,CSARLVAEAFF
TRBV11-2,NA,TRBJ2-2,CASSLNPPGLAGIGELFF
TRBV10-3,few,TRBJ2-1,CAISESIIYNEQFF
TRBV19,NA,TRBJ1-5,CASSIGAARGQPQHF
TRBV4-2,NA,TRBJ2-7,CASSPAGTGGYEQYF
TRBV4-2,NA,TRBJ2-7,CASSQAGPPVKQYF
TRBV4-1,NA,TRBJ2-1,CASSQGGFGTSGRNEQFF
TRBV19,NA,TRBJ1-2,CASSTQGANYGYTF
TRBV10-1,few,TRBJ2-2,CASGHLITGELFF
TRBV18,NA,TRBJ1-2,CASSPGDGTNYGYTF
TRBV7-8,NA,TRBJ2-5,CASSTRQGSDETQYF
TRBV5-1,NA,TRBJ2-7,CASSLGPEQYF
TRBV7-9,NA,TRBJ2-7,CASERMGYEQYF
TRBV5-4,NA,TRBJ2-7,CASSRDRSQEQYF